This T cell receptor beta chain was captured in a study of blood T cell repertoires in COVID-19. Study as a whole: From the United States, Italy and Spain came samples of acute and convalescent COVID-19. The cDNA or gDNA used as material had been derived from T cells, B-cell-depleted T cells, or PBMCs.

Germline V gives CDR1 MRHNA, CDR2 SNTAGT. The CDR3 runs 13 residues. Losses at the gene ends were 4 bases for V and 13 bases for J; bases not matched to a gene: 11. Original processing methods: Amplifying reference gene primers gave estimates of nucleated cell counts. The protocol was immunoSEQ multiplex PCR, while the TCRdb copy is restricted to in-frame clones and leaves out a portion. V, J and clone size reflect that table, while D and trimming were determined from the DNA. The table lists some 40,000 clones, about four fifths of them singletons. The rearrangement links TRBV6-4 to TRBJ1-2; 8 bases line up with TRBD1. Sequencing input: peripheral blood. The source of this sequence is a man aged 45-60 years with active or convalescent COVID-19. The CDR3 is CASSVTGDGVVTF. As DNA, the CDR3 is TGTGCCAGCAGTGTGACAGGGGATGGAGTAGTCACCTTC.